The 28 T cell receptor beta chains below were found in one sample sequenced in a study of CD8+CD57+ T cells in acquired aplastic anemia. According to the study, genomic DNA was the template for TCR beta VDJ and CDR3 profiling. TCRdb reprocessed the reads via MiXCR and lists one record per CDR3 protein. The top ten hold more than 40% of the sample, which has some 170,000 distinct CDR3 sequences, about 60% seen once. Before being chosen for sequencing, patients had shown CD8+CD57+ cell expansion by flow cytometry. Input material: sorted CD4+, CD8+, or CD8+CD57+ T cells (not recorded which) from PBMCs. The receptors derive from a human donor with aplastic anemia.

Ten or more counts support this clonotype. CDR3 loop: CASSLTSEVGETQYF. DNA of the CDR3: TGTGCCAGCAGCTTAACTAGCGAAGTAGGGGAGACCCAGTACTTC. This chain joins TRBV13 and TRBJ2-5; 7 bases are a match to TRBD2. V dropped 2 bases and J dropped 5; count of bases not matched to a gene: 8. From germline, CDR1 is PRHDT and CDR2 FYEKMQ (reference sequence). The CDR3 extends over 15 amino acids.

This clonotype was detected a few times. At one end, the junction sequence differs from germline, possibly due to a read error. V and J are TRBV2 and TRBJ1-4; D remains unclear. The germline CDR1 and CDR2 sequences are SNHLY and FYNNEI. This CDR3 comprises 14 residues. The CDR3 DNA is TGTGCTAGCAGTGAAGAACGTGTAGGACCTGTCCTGTTTTTT. Its protein product is CASSEERVGPVLFF.

The CDR3 DNA follows: TGTGCCACCAGTGATCCAGGGGGAACTAGCACAGATACGCAGTATTTT. Translating gives CATSDPGGTSTDTQYF. J is TRBJ2-3 and V is TRBV24-1, with TRBD1 matching 7 bases. V dropped 3 bases and J dropped 0; count of bases not matched to a gene: 5. This CDR3 has 16 residues. The germline CDR1 and CDR2 sequences are KGHDR and SFDVKD.

The chain has TRBV2 and TRBJ1-6, with D unclear. The germline CDR1 and CDR2 sequences are SNHLY and FYNNEI. Trimming removed 9 bases at V and 4 bases at J, with 10 bases between. The CDR3 runs to 13 residues. The CDR3 is CASCQVYNSPLHF. The DNA of the CDR3 is TGTGCCAGTTGTCAGGTGTATAATTCACCCCTCCACTTT.

The chain has TRBV24-1 and TRBJ2-2; D uncertain. Trimming shortened V by 3 bases and J by 4 bases, and 5 bases separated the two germline ends. Germline-derived CDR1 and CDR2 are KGHDR and SFDVKD. The CDR3 has 13 residues. This chain's CDR3 is CATSDGFTGELFF. The CDR3 nucleotides are TGTGCCACCAGTGATGGCTTCACCGGGGAGCTGTTTTTT.

V and J are TRBV19 and TRBJ2-2; D gene uncertain. Trimming stripped 4 bases from V and 7 bases from J, with 4 bases between. There are 11 residues in the CDR3. The germline V gene encodes CDR1 LNHDA and CDR2 SQIVND (reference sequence). For the CDR3, the DNA is TGTGCCAGTAGTACCGGCGGGGAGCTGTTTTTT. Amino acid sequence: CASSTGGELFF.

This clonotype showed up just once. The genes are TRBV19 and TRBJ1-5; D is uncertain. There are 15 residues in the CDR3. Trimming pared 0 bases from V and 3 bases from J, leaving 9 bases between. The germline V gene encodes CDR1 LNHDA and CDR2 SQIVND (reference sequence). The CDR3, as DNA: TGTGCCAGTAGTATAGATGGGAATTCCAATCAGCCCCAGCATTTT. Amino acid sequence: CASSIDGNSNQPQHF.

This rearrangement joins TRBV5-4 to TRBJ2-2; D remains ambiguous. V dropped 4 bases and J dropped 5 bases, with 6 bases sitting between them. CDR1 SGHNT and CDR2 YYREEE come from the germline V gene (reference sequence). The CDR3 has 12 residues. The CDR3 reads CASSPFTGELFF. The CDR3 region has the DNA TGTGCCAGCAGCCCATTTACCGGGGAGCTGTTTTTT.

This clonotype has a handful of counts. V and J are TRBV7-2 and TRBJ2-1, with no clear D. The CDR3 covers 15 residues. The germline CDR1 and CDR2 sequences are SGHTA and FQGNSA. Trimming removed 8 bases from V and 5 bases from J, with 19 bases in between. CDR3 residues: CASSGLLQMNNEQFF. The CDR3 coding sequence is TGTGCCAGCTCCGGGTTGTTGCAGATGAACAATGAGCAGTTCTTC.

The chain employs TRBV11-3 and TRBJ2-5; 12 bases align to TRBD2. The CDR3 has 16 amino acids. Germline-derived CDR1 and CDR2 are SGHNT and YENEEA. The V segment lost 2 bases and the J segment 5 bases; nucleotides outside the gene matches: 6. The CDR3 DNA follows: TGTGCCAGCAGCTTAAACCTCGGGACTAGCGGGGAGACCCAGTACTTC. Protein: CASSLNLGTSGETQYF.

Turning to this clonotype: This could be a read error, since a much larger clone is one nucleotide away. The chain recombines TRBV7-3 with TRBJ1-2; D is undetermined. Trimming shortened V by 6 bases and J by 4 bases, and 12 bases separated the two germline ends. This CDR3 spans 13 amino acids. Germline lookup yields CDR1 SGHTA and CDR2 FQGTGA. CDR3 sequence reads: CASSPGNGYGYTF. Here the CDR3 DNA reads TGTGCCAGCAGTCCGGGTAATGGCTATGGCTACACCTTC.

The chain is built from TRBV7-2 and TRBJ2-5; D call uncertain. The ends were cut back, 2 bases at V and 0 bases at J, with 7 bases in the middle. Per germline, CDR1 SGHTA and CDR2 FQGNSA. The CDR3 totals 14 residues. CDR3 nucleotides: TGTGCCAGCAGCTTATACACAAACCAAGAGACCCAGTACTTC. Its protein is CASSLYTNQETQYF.

The rearrangement uses TRBV15 and TRBJ2-5, with D possibly matching TRBD2 (7 bases). V gave up 5 bases and J gave up 5 bases, with 24 bases separating them. CDR1 is LNHNV, CDR2 YYDKDF, per germline (reference sequence). This CDR3 comprises 17 residues. In DNA, the CDR3 is TGTGCCACCAGCGATGAAGGGGGGGGGCTGGCTGCCGAGACCCAGTACTTC. It codes for CATSDEGGGLAAETQYF.

This clonotype was seen ten or more times. The chain employs TRBV10-3 and TRBJ2-2, with a tentative D call TRBD1 (6 bases). The CDR3 is 15 residues long. Trimming took 2 bases from V and 8 from J, leaving 15 bases between them. Per the germline V gene, CDR1 is ENHRY and CDR2 is SYGVKD. The CDR3 DNA follows: TGTGCCATCAGTGAGGGGGGACACCAACTAGGGGAGCTGTTTTTT. Protein sequence: CAISEGGHQLGELFF.

In its sample, this clonotype was seen many times. The chain combines TRBV7-8 with TRBJ2-3; 10 nucleotides align to TRBD2. The ends lost 5 bases at V and 4 bases at J; junction bases unmatched: 9. The germline CDR1 and CDR2 sequences are SGHVS and FQNEAQ. The CDR3 has 16 residues. The CDR3: CASSQVAGGLSDTQYF. CDR3 DNA: TGTGCCAGCAGCCAAGTAGCGGGGGGCCTATCAGATACGCAGTATTTT.

The chain is built from TRBV7-7 and TRBJ1-2; D is ambiguous. CDR3 size: 13 residues. Trimming left V 2 bases short and J 6 bases short, with 10 bases between. Germline-derived CDR1 and CDR2 are SSHAT and FNYEAQ (reference sequence). The CDR3 is CASSLPGTDGYTF. CDR3 in DNA: TGTGCCAGCAGCTTACCCGGAACGGATGGCTACACCTTC. Combining the CDR3 with reference TRBV7-7 and TRBJ1-2 gives the whole variable domain GAGVSQSPRYKVTKRGQDVTLRCDPISSHATLYWYQQALGQGPEFLTYFNYEAQPDKSGLPSDRFSAERPEGSISTLTIQRTEQRDSAMYRCASSLPGTDGYTFGSGTRLTVV.

The V call is TRBV15, the J call TRBJ2-1; no clear D gene. Per germline, CDR1 LNHNV and CDR2 YYDKDF (reference sequence). V lost 0 bases and J 7 bases, leaving 4 bases between the germline ends. This CDR3 comprises 12 residues. CDR3 coding DNA: TGTGCCACCAGCAGAGAAGTTAATGAGCAGTTCTTC. It encodes CATSREVNEQFF.

CDR3 DNA: TGCAGTGCTAGTCGCGCGGGAGAGAGAACAGATACGCAGTATTTT. The encoded protein is CSASRAGERTDTQYF. The chain combines TRBV20-1 with TRBJ2-3; 7 nucleotides line up with TRBD2. The CDR3 has 15 residues. Losses at the gene ends were 3 bases for V and 3 bases for J; bases not matched to a gene: 9. CDR1 and CDR2 from the germline V gene are DFQATT and SNEGSKA (reference sequence).

As concerns this clonotype: This may come from a read error, since a much larger clone is one base off. This rearrangement joins TRBV10-3 to TRBJ2-5; D ambiguous. Trimming removed 3 bases from V and 2 bases from J, with 1 base in between. Germline V CDR1 and CDR2: ENHRY, SYGVKD. The CDR3 is made up of 11 amino acids. CDR3 DNA: TGTGCCATCAGTGAACAAGAGACCCAGTACTTC. It yields the protein CAISEQETQYF.

This clonotype was detected ten times or more. The V call is TRBV9, the J call TRBJ1-1, with a possible D match to TRBD1 (5 bases). CDR1 is SGDLS, CDR2 YYNGEE, per germline. The CDR3 spans 15 residues. Trimming removed 3 bases from V and 1 base from J, with 13 bases in between. Here the CDR3 DNA reads TGTGCCAGCAGCGCACTGGACACCCCGAACACTGAAGCTTTCTTT. It codes for CASSALDTPNTEAFF.

The CDR3 sequence is CASSWRQGGTEAFF. In DNA, the CDR3 is TGTGCCAGCAGTTGGAGACAGGGTGGCACTGAAGCTTTCTTT. The chain combines TRBV12-3 or TRBV12-4 with TRBJ1-1, with TRBD1 matching over 7 bases. CDR3 length: 14 amino acids. Trimming removed 4 bases from V and 4 bases from J; junction bases left unmatched: 6.

This clonotype has a single count. J is TRBJ1-1 and V is TRBV19; TRBD1 might be the D (6 bases). Trimming took off 4 bases at V and 1 base at J, with 16 bases between the two ends. The CDR3 has 16 amino acids. Germline CDR1 and CDR2: LNHDA and SQIVND (reference sequence). In nucleotides, the CDR3 is TGTGCCAGTAGTACTACGTACCCCAGGGGGAACACTGAAGCTTTCTTT. Its protein is CASSTTYPRGNTEAFF.

The V call is TRBV19, the J call TRBJ1-6, with 9 positions matching TRBD1. Germline V gene data show CDR1 as LNHDA and CDR2 as SQIVND (reference sequence). Trimming at V came to 5 bases and at J to 10 bases, leaving 15 bases not matched to a gene. CDR3 length: 17 amino acids. DNA for the CDR3: TGTGCCAGTAGTCCAACCACGGGACAGGGAAGGGGATCACCCCTCCACTTT. It codes for CASSPTTGQGRGSPLHF.

V gene TRBV7-9 combines with J gene TRBJ2-6; the D is unclear. From germline, CDR1 is SEHNR and CDR2 FQNEAQ (reference sequence). V was clipped by 1 base and J by 2 bases, with 15 bases between them. This CDR3 has 18 amino acids. CDR3 sequence reads: CASSLEDVLSTGANVLTF. DNA for the CDR3: TGTGCCAGCAGCTTAGAGGACGTGCTTAGCACTGGGGCCAACGTCCTGACTTTC. The entire variable domain, with the rest obtained from reference TRBV7-9 and TRBJ2-6, is as follows: DTGVSQNPRHKITKRGQNVTFRCDPISEHNRLYWYRQTLGQGPEFLTYFQNEAQLEKSRLLSDRFSAERPKGSFSTLEIQRTEQGDSAMYLCASSLEDVLSTGANVLTFGAGSRLTVL.

On this clonotype itself: The missing conserved phenylalanine or tryptophan at the end of this CDR3 makes a read error likely. The chain employs TRBV5-1 and TRBJ2-5; D gene ambiguous. The V gene's germline CDR1 is SGHRS and CDR2 YFSETQ. This CDR3 comprises 13 residues. Trimming shortened V by 4 bases and J by 1 base, and 8 bases separated the two germline ends. CDR3 sequence reads: CASSTGTQETQYL. In DNA, the CDR3 is TGCGCCAGCAGCACTGGAACCCAAGAGACCCAGTACCTC.

The chain uses TRBV19 and TRBJ1-2, with D possibly matching TRBD1 (5 bases). Germline V gene sequence: CDR1 LNHDA, CDR2 SQIVND (reference sequence). Deletions cut 5 bases from V and 0 bases from J, with 10 bases between. The CDR3 has 14 residues. As DNA, the CDR3 is TGTGCCAGTAGTGCAGGGTCCTCTAACTATGGCTACACCTTC. This gives the protein CASSAGSSNYGYTF.

The chain combines TRBV10-3 with TRBJ1-5; 7 bases map to TRBD1. Germline loops: CDR1 ENHRY, CDR2 SYGVKD. V gave up 8 bases and J gave up 3 bases; unmatched junction bases: 7. This CDR3 is built from 14 residues. The CDR3 sequence: CAIGKGQNNQPQHF. The DNA for the CDR3 is TGTGCCATCGGGAAGGGACAGAACAATCAGCCCCAGCATTTT.

Details on this clonotype: An end of the junction does not agree with germline; a read error may underlie this. The rearrangement joins TRBV7-9 to TRBJ1-5; D is undetermined. The CDR3 loop spans 12 amino acids. CDR1 and CDR2 from the germline V gene are SEHNR and FQNEAQ (reference sequence). CDR3 in DNA: TGTGCCAGCAGCTTAGGCAATCGGCCCCAGCATTTT. This codes for CASSLGNRPQHF.